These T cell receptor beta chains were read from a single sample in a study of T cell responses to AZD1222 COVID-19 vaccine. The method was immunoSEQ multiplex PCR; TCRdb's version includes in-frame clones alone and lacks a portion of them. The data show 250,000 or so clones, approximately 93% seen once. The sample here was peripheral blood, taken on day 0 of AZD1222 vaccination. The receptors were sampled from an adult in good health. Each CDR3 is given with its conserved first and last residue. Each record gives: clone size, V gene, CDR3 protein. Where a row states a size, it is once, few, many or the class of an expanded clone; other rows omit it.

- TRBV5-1 CASSSTGGDYNEQFF
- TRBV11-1 CASSLGQAAEAFF
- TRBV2 CASSEGRLANEKLFF
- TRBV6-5 CASSLREAYEQYF
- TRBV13 CASSPSPGQNNEQFF
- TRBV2 CASSLRGRDTEAFF
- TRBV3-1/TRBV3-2 CASSPLAGVPNEQFF
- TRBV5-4 CASSPQGWHEQYF
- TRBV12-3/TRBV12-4 CASRWRDQPQHF
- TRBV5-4 CASSRTSGGAGPYEQYF
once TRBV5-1 CASTNPPYNEQFF
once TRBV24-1 CATSDWRGELTGELFF
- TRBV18 CASSPQRRYQETQYF
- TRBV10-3 CAIGRQGFEAQHF
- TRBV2 CARRDGGEKLFF
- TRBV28 CASGLAGSNEQFF
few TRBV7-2 CASSLRGGSGADTQYF
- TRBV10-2 CASTSGGNQPQHF
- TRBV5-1 CASSRTGASSGANVLTF
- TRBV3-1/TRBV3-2 CASSQQGTSPLHF
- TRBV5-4 CASSSRTGPNYGYTF
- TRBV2 CASYFTLADTEAFF
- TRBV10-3 CASGPGTSYSNQPQHF
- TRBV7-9 CASSYTTGGRKTDTQYF
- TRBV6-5 CASTRQGDGYTF
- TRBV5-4 CASSKGSSSSYNEQFF
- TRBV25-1 CASSEIDRGTYTF
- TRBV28 CASSLSGRNYGYTF
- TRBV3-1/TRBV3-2 CASSRDTGGNSPLHF
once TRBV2 CASSEIQGGEQFF
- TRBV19 CASSPGQGDKYEQYF
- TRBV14 CASSPWTTSGSLGTQYF
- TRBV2 CASTEQGARKQYF
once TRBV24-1 CATSDTGGNQPQHF
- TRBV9 CASSPRQENTEAFF
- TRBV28 CASSPRDRAYYGYTF
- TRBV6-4 CASPGQDSSYEQYF
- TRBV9 CASSPTSVNPEAFF
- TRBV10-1 CASLKDRGCSYEQYF
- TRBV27 CASWTSDSYEQYF
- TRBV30 CAWSVTGWGNHEQYF
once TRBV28 CASKDRPSNQPQHF
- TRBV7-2 CASSLDAGAGYTF
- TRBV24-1 CATSDLPGLAEETQYF
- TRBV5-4 CASSPRNAGTEAFF
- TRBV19 CASKGDRAEQYF
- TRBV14 CASSHQNRDRGPLHF
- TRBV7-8 CASSLRWSPDNEQFF
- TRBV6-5 CASRTGTIEAFF
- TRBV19 CASTNSPGTSGRPYNEQFF
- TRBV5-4 CASSRTAATNEKLFF
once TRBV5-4 CASSLGDRGGSPLHF
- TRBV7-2 CASRNTYGPHEEQFF
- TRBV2 CASSTFRAQETQYF